One T cell receptor (beta chain) is described in this entry. Antigen: not known. This sample stems from a study of cytomegalovirus exposure and HLA in healthy donors. Findings and caveats of the study: Researchers counted around 160 TCR beta chains as cytomegalovirus-associated. As confirmed in vitro, three CMV-associated chains were specific for CMV antigens. Because they were indistinguishable, some V segments, including TRBV6-2 and TRBV6-3, were excluded.

Amplification used 60 Vbeta primers and 13 Jbeta primers. Using immunoSEQ multiplex PCR, the repertoire was profiled, and TCRdb retains in-frame clones only, with some absent. Counted here are roughly 180,000 clones, 65% to 80% occurring once; the ten biggest clones make up 2% to 2.5%. CDR1 is MNHEY, CDR2 SMNVEV, per germline (reference sequence). The CDR3 has 19 amino acids. With 5 bases clipped from V and 3 bases from J, the junction kept 17 bases outside the gene matches. The chain employs TRBV27 and TRBJ1-2, with 11 bases identical to TRBD1. The receptor was isolated from a woman aged 30 to 39 in good health and CMV-seropositive. Sequenced sample: PBMCs. The CDR3 here is CASSPSPPGQGARDYGYTF. CDR3 bases: TGTGCCAGCAGTCCGTCCCCCCCAGGACAGGGGGCTAGGGACTATGGCTACACCTTC.